Listed below are T cell receptor beta chains from one sample, sequenced in a study of blood T cell repertoires in COVID-19. Assay: immunoSEQ multiplex PCR; the TCRdb copy retains only in-frame clones and omits some. The table lists about 160,000 clones, roughly 90% of them singletons. Sequencing was done on a sample of PBMCs or T cells enriched from blood (not recorded which). These receptors all come from a woman aged 45-59 years who had recovered from COVID-19. Each CDR3 is given with its conserved first and last residue. Fields, in order: clone size, J gene, D gene, V gene, CDR3 DNA, CDR3 protein. D genes are given only for firm matches. Only part of the rows carry a size: once, few, many, or a class if the clone is expanded.

.	TRBJ2-1	.	TRBV5-1	TGCGCCAGCAGCCTAAGCGGACCCAACTACAATGAGCAGTTCTTC	CASSLSGPNYNEQFF
.	TRBJ2-3	TRBD2	TRBV4-3	TGCGCCAGCAGCCAAGACCACCGGGAGGGCTATACGCAGTATTTT	CASSQDHREGYTQYF
.	TRBJ2-1	TRBD2	TRBV10-3	TGTGCCATCAGTGAGTTGGCCGGGACTAGTTCAAACAATGAGCAGTTCTTC	CAISELAGTSSNNEQFF
.	TRBJ2-3	TRBD2	TRBV11-3	TGTGCCAGCACCGTCGGGACTAGCGGCACAGATACGCAGTATTTT	CASTVGTSGTDTQYF
.	TRBJ1-2	TRBD1	TRBV5-1	TGCGCCAGCAGCTTGGCCCCGGACAGGGGGACCTATAACTATGGCTACACCTTC	CASSLAPDRGTYNYGYTF
.	TRBJ1-5	TRBD1	TRBV7-2	TGTGCCAGCAGCTTGTTATCAGGGGGCGTTCAGCCCCAGCATTTT	CASSLLSGGVQPQHF
.	TRBJ2-7	.	TRBV12-3/TRBV12-4	TGTGCCAGCAGTTTAAGGTGGGCGACCGAGCAGTACTTC	CASSLRWATEQYF
.	TRBJ2-3	.	TRBV5-4	TGTGCCTATCTTAGGGAGGCTTACAGCACAGATACGCAGTATTTT	CAYLREAYSTDTQYF
once	TRBJ1-1	.	TRBV5-5	TGTGCCAGCAGCTTGCCCCCCCTGACTTCGAACACTGAAGCTTTCTTT	CASSLPPLTSNTEAFF
.	TRBJ1-5	.	TRBV21-1	TGTGCCAGCTACCGAGCACAGTCCCCCCGAGGCAATCAGCCCCAGCATTTT	CASYRAQSPRGNQPQHF
.	TRBJ1-4	TRBD1	TRBV7-2	TGTGCCAGCAGCACCAGGGGGATCGAGGAAAAACTGTTTTTT	CASSTRGIEEKLFF
.	TRBJ2-7	TRBD2	TRBV9	TGTGCCAGCAGCGTAGTGGATAGCGGGGGGCCGACCTACGAGCAGTACTTC	CASSVVDSGGPTYEQYF
.	TRBJ2-1	.	TRBV11-3	TGTGCCAGCAGCTTAGCCTCCAATGAGCAGTTCTTC	CASSLASNEQFF
few	TRBJ2-2	.	TRBV19	TGTGCCAGTAGGTCGGGGATGAACACCGGGGAGCTGTTTTTT	CASRSGMNTGELFF
.	TRBJ2-5	TRBD2	TRBV7-2	TGTGCCAGCAGCCCCGGGGGGGGGAGGACCCAGTACTTC	CASSPGGGRTQYF
.	TRBJ2-7	TRBD1	TRBV13	TGTGCCAGCAGCTTCCGGACAGGGGGCTACTACGAGCAGTACTTC	CASSFRTGGYYEQYF